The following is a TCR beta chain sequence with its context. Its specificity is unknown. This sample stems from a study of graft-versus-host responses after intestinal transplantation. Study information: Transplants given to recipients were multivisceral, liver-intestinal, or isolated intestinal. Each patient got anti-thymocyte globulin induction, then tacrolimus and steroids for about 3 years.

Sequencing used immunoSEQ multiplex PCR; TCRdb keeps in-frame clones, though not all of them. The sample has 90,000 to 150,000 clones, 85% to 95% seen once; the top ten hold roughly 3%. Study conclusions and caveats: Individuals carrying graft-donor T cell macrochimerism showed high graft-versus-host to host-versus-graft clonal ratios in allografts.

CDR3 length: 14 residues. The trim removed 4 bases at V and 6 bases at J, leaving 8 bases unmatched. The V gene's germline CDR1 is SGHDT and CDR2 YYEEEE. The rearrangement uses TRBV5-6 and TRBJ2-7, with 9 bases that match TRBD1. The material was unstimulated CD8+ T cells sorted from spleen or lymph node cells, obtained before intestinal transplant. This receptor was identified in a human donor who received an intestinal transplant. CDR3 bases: TGTGCCAGCAGCCATCCGGGACAGGGCAGCGAGCAGTACTTC. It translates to CASSHPGQGSEQYF.